This entry features one TCR beta chain sequence. Its antigen is unknown. Primers: 60 V beta forward and 13 J beta reverse. Libraries were prepared by immunoSEQ multiplex PCR; TCRdb keeps only in-frame clonotypes and omits some of them. The sample has roughly 80,000 clones, roughly 84% seen once; the top ten hold 2% to 2.5%. Time point here: after dendritic cell vaccination, including at tumor progression/relapse. Fresh-frozen tumor tissue and more than two years of survival data were available for all. After removal of 0 bases from V and 4 bases from J, the junction contained 11 bases not matched to a gene. The CDR3 runs to 18 residues. Germline assignment: CDR1 LGHNA and CDR2 YNFKEQ. This entry comes from a study of glioma-infiltrating T cells after dendritic cell vaccination. At the level of the study: Monocyte-derived dendritic cells, cultured 7 to 8 days with IL-4 and GM-CSF, were pulsed with autologous tumor lysate. General observations from the study: Only a small number of patients had complete blood and tumor samples.

The gene calls are TRBV4-2 and TRBJ1-4; the match to TRBD1 covers 7 bases. The sample here was blood, taken after dendritic cell vaccination. The receptor was derived from a human donor with glioblastoma. The CDR3 loop is CASSQEFLTGASNEKLFF. The CDR3 bases are TGTGCCAGCAGCCAAGAATTTTTAACAGGGGCAAGTAATGAAAAACTGTTTTTT.